Below are 17 T cell receptor beta chains sequenced from a single sample in a study of PD-L1 blockade in urothelial cancer listed by TCRdb under 2017. Libraries were built with the immunoSEQ multiplex PCR assay. TCRdb mirrors the immuneACCESS table, restricted to in-frame sequences. Some clones are absent from its copies; in checked studies, under half trace to an unresolved V gene, and the reason for the others is unknown. Within this sample are approximately 48,000 clones, with around 87% of them counted one time only. The top ten hold 16% of the sample. Sequenced here: PBMCs, sampled around atezolizumab (anti-PD-L1) treatment. These receptors all stem from a man between 60 and 70 years old with urothelial cancer.

A single count supports this clone. The chain has TRBV7-6 and TRBJ2-3, with 7 bases that match TRBD1. The CDR3 is made up of 14 amino acids. The germline V gene has CDR1 SGHVS and CDR2 FNYEAQ. V lost 7 bases, J lost 2 bases, and 6 bases stayed unmatched. CDR3 bases: TGTGCCAGCAAACCGGGACAGATCACAGATACGCAGTATTTT. Protein: CASKPGQITDTQYF.

The chain has TRBV27 and TRBJ2-5; 7 bases agree with TRBD2. Losses at the gene ends were 5 bases for V and 5 bases for J; bases not matched to a gene: 11. The CDR3 runs to 15 residues. Germline V gene sequence: CDR1 MNHEY, CDR2 SMNVEV (reference sequence). The CDR3 nucleotides are TGTGCCAGCAGTAAGGTAGCGGGCTTAAAGGAGACCCAGTACTTC. As protein: CASSKVAGLKETQYF.

V is TRBV6-1 and J is TRBJ2-1, with D perhaps TRBD1 (6 bases). CDR1 is MNHNS and CDR2 is SASEGT in the germline V gene. There are 15 residues in the CDR3. V was pared by 3 bases and J by 8 bases, with 17 bases between. CDR3 bases: TGTGCCAGCAGTGAGAGGGATACCAGGGGTCATGAGCAGTTCTTC. Its translation: CASSERDTRGHEQFF.

The CDR3 nucleotides are TGTGCCAGCTCACCAGAGAGACTCGTTTACCTTGGCTACACCTTC. It translates to CASSPERLVYLGYTF. The genes are TRBV18 and TRBJ1-2; D unclear. This CDR3 region has 15 residues. Looked up from germline, CDR1 is KGHSH and CDR2 is LQKENI. Between the trimmed V and J ends, which lost 2 bases and 7 bases, there was a span of 17 bases. Looking up the rest from reference TRBV18 and TRBJ1-2 gives the full variable domain: NAGVMQNPRHLVRRRGQEARLRCSPMKGHSHVYWYRQLPEEGLKFMVYLQKENIIDESGMPKERFSAEFPKEGPSILRIQQVVRGDSAAYFCASSPERLVYLGYTFGSGTRLTVV.

V gene TRBV27 combines with J gene TRBJ2-5; D perhaps matches TRBD2 (7 bases). V was clipped by 6 bases and J by 4 bases, with 21 bases between them. Per the germline V gene, CDR1 is MNHEY and CDR2 is SMNVEV (reference sequence). The CDR3 is 16 amino acids. The CDR3 coding sequence is TGTGCCAGCAGGGGGTCGGGGGGCGGATGGTTAGAGACCCAGTACTTC. Protein: CASRGSGGGWLETQYF.

CDR3 in amino acids: CASRDRILRSEAFF. DNA of the CDR3: TGTGCCAGCAGGGACAGGATCCTTCGCTCTGAAGCTTTCTTT. The chain uses TRBV2 and TRBJ1-1, with TRBD1 matching over 7 bases. The V segment lost 6 bases and the J segment 6 bases; nucleotides outside the gene matches: 10. This CDR3 is built from 14 residues. The germline V gene has CDR1 SNHLY and CDR2 FYNNEI.

Only one count was recorded for this clone. This chain uses TRBV27 with TRBJ2-7, with 7 bases matching TRBD2. This CDR3 is built from 15 residues. CDR1 and CDR2 (germline): MNHEY, SMNVEV (reference sequence). With V trimmed by 3 bases and J by 6 bases, 11 bases remained unmatched. CDR3 amino acids: CASSLVTREPSEQYF. The CDR3 DNA sequence: TGTGCCAGCAGTTTGGTGACGCGGGAGCCCTCCGAGCAGTACTTC.

The rearrangement uses TRBV11-1 and TRBJ2-7; possibly TRBD2 for D (6 bases). The CDR3 is 13 amino acids. V was pared by 1 base and J by 3 bases, with 7 bases between. Germline CDR1 is SGHAT and CDR2 is FQDESV (reference sequence). CDR3 protein: CASSLVGGYEQYF. The DNA for the CDR3 is TGTGCCAGCAGCTTAGTCGGGGGCTACGAGCAGTACTTC.

The rearrangement links TRBV28 to TRBJ2-7; TRBD2 aligns across 12 bases. The germline V gene has CDR1 MDHEN and CDR2 SYDVKM. The length of the CDR3 is 15 residues. Trimming removed 4 bases from V and 2 bases from J; junction bases left unmatched: 3. DNA of the CDR3: TGTGCCAGCAGTTCCCCTAGCGGGAGGGCCTACGAGCAGTACTTC. Amino acids: CASSSPSGRAYEQYF.

This chain joins TRBV28 and TRBJ1-1; no clear D gene. Between the trimmed V and J ends, which lost 3 bases and 0 bases, there was a span of 5 bases. Germline lookup yields CDR1 MDHEN and CDR2 SYDVKM. The CDR3 length is 13 residues. In DNA form, the CDR3 reads TGTGCCAGCAGTTTCAACATGAACACTGAAGCTTTCTTT. This encodes CASSFNMNTEAFF.

The rearrangement joins TRBV4-2 to TRBJ1-3; a weak D match, TRBD1 (6 bases). V was pared by 0 bases and J by 3 bases, with 9 bases between. CDR1 and CDR2 from the germline V gene are LGHNA and YNFKEQ. The CDR3 sequence is 15 residues long. The CDR3 region has the DNA TGTGCCAGCAGCCAAGAGGGGGCCCTTGGAAACACCATATATTTT. This sequence encodes CASSQEGALGNTIYF.

This clone has a handful of counts. The CDR3 protein is CASSLDSESPLHF. The CDR3 DNA reads TGTGCCAGCAGCCTTGACAGTGAGTCACCCCTCCACTTT. The rearrangement uses TRBV7-3 and TRBJ1-6; D is perhaps TRBD1 (5 bases). Trimming pared 5 bases from V and 10 bases from J, leaving 12 bases between. The CDR3 totals 13 residues. Germline V gene data show CDR1 as SGHTA and CDR2 as FQGTGA.

This clone was seen once. The chain uses TRBV7-9 and TRBJ1-5; no clear D gene. Germline lookup yields CDR1 SEHNR and CDR2 FQNEAQ (reference sequence). The CDR3 is made up of 15 amino acids. V was pared by 1 base and J by 9 bases, with 16 bases between. This chain's CDR3 is CASSLDREGPGPQHF. CDR3 sequence (DNA): TGTGCCAGCAGCTTAGATCGGGAAGGCCCTGGGCCCCAGCATTTT.

The chain combines TRBV30 with TRBJ2-7, with D maybe TRBD1 (6 bases). This CDR3 has 12 amino acids. V dropped 5 bases and J dropped 12 bases, with 20 bases sitting between them. CDR1 and CDR2 (germline): GTSNPN, SVGIG (reference sequence). CDR3 nucleotides: TGTGCCTGGGATCAGACAGGTCGACGGCCGTACTTC. Its protein is CAWDQTGRRPYF. Full variable domain (rest looked up from reference TRBV30 and TRBJ2-7): SQTIHQWPATLVQPVGSPLSLECTVEGTSNPNLYWYRQAAGRGLQLLFYSVGIGQISSEVPQNLSASRPQDRQFILSSKKLLLSDSGFYLCAWDQTGRRPYFGPGTRLTVT.

V and J are TRBV10-2 and TRBJ2-1; 10 bases agree with TRBD1. This CDR3 is 15 amino acids long. CDR1 and CDR2 from the germline V gene are WSHSY and SAAADI. The J segment lost 1 base and the V segment lost 5 bases, leaving 2 bases of the junction unmatched. CDR3 protein: CASSRQGASYNEQFF. CDR3 DNA: TGCGCCAGCAGTCGACAGGGGGCGTCCTACAATGAGCAGTTCTTC.

This clone turned up a few times. The V call is TRBV5-6, the J call TRBJ2-5; 7 bases agree with TRBD1. The CDR3 consists of 15 residues. Germline V gene data show CDR1 as SGHDT and CDR2 as YYEEEE. With 0 bases clipped from V and 4 bases from J, the junction kept 6 bases outside the gene matches. CDR3: CASSLVRGLVETQYF. In DNA, the CDR3 is TGTGCCAGCAGCTTGGTTAGGGGGCTTGTAGAGACCCAGTACTTC.

V usage is TRBV10-1 and J usage is TRBJ2-1, with 11 bases identical to TRBD2. The CDR3 has 14 amino acids. Looked up from germline, CDR1 is WNHNN and CDR2 is SYGVQD (reference sequence). The ends lost 4 bases at V and 12 bases at J; junction bases unmatched: 8. CDR3 in DNA: TGCGCCAGCAGTGGCGATAGCGGGAGGGCCGTGCAGTTCTTC. Amino acid sequence: CASSGDSGRAVQFF.